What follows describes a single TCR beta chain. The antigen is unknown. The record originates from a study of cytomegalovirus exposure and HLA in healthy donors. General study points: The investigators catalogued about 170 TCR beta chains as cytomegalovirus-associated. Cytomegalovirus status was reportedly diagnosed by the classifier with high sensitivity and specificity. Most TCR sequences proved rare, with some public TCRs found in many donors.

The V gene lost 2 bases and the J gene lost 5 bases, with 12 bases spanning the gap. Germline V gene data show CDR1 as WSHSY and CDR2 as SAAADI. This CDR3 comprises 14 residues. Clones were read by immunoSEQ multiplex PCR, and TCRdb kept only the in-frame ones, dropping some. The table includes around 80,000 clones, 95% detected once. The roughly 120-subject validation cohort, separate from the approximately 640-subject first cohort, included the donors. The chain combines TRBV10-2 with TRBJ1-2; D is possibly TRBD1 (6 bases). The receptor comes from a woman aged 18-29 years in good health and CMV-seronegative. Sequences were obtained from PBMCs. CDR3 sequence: CASSEDRQRYGYTF. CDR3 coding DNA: TGCGCCAGCAGTGAGGACAGGCAAAGATATGGCTACACCTTC.